The 23 T cell receptor beta chains below all came from one sample that was sequenced in a study of lymphopenia after photon versus proton radiotherapy. Sequencing used immunoSEQ multiplex PCR; TCRdb keeps in-frame clones, though not all of them. The sample has approximately 66,000 clones, around 86% seen once. The specimen comprised peripheral blood, sampled from a patient treated with photon-based radiotherapy. These receptors were collected from a man aged 35 to 55 with gastric cancer.

This clone was seen once. The chain uses TRBV5-1 and TRBJ1-2; 12 nucleotides agree with TRBD1. The CDR3 spans 19 residues. Germline assignment: CDR1 SGHRS and CDR2 YFSETQ. The V segment lost 5 bases and the J segment 1 base; nucleotides outside the gene matches: 15. The CDR3: CASSPPPRDRGPVNYGYTF. DNA of the CDR3: TGCGCCAGCAGTCCCCCTCCGCGGGACAGGGGGCCGGTTAACTATGGCTACACCTTC.

The chain uses TRBV19 and TRBJ2-2; 8 positions match TRBD1. The CDR3 is made up of 14 amino acids. V shed 6 bases and J 6 bases; nucleotides not matched to a gene: 6. Germline V CDR1 and CDR2: LNHDA, SQIVND (reference sequence). In nucleotides, the CDR3 is TGTGCCAGTAGCCTTGACAGGGGCTCCGGGGAGCTGTTTTTT. It translates to CASSLDRGSGELFF.

This chain connects TRBV9 to TRBJ2-7; D could derive from TRBD1 or TRBD2 (6 bases each). V was shortened by 7 bases and J by 4 bases, with 12 bases between the two germline ends. This CDR3 region has 12 residues. Germline V gene lookup returns CDR1 SGDLS and CDR2 YYNGEE. The CDR3 here is CASGGPGYEQYF. In DNA, the CDR3 is TGTGCCAGCGGGGGGCCGGGGTACGAGCAGTACTTC.

V is TRBV28 and J is TRBJ2-3; D ambiguous. The germline V gene has CDR1 MDHEN and CDR2 SYDVKM. V was pared by 7 bases and J by 4 bases, with 18 bases between. The CDR3 contains 15 residues. This CDR3 is CASISQAAGADTQYF. The CDR3 DNA reads as TGTGCCAGCATCTCCCAGGCCGCAGGTGCAGATACGCAGTATTTT.

The chain has TRBV5-1 and TRBJ2-5, with a possible D match to TRBD2 (5 bases). V dropped 2 bases and J dropped 5 bases, with 22 bases sitting between them. The CDR3 covers 17 residues. Germline V gene sequence: CDR1 SGHRS, CDR2 YFSETQ. CDR3 in DNA: TGCGCCAGCAGCTTTGGATCTAAGTACGGGGTCAGTGAGACCCAGTACTTC. This codes for CASSFGSKYGVSETQYF.

Relative to its sample, this clone is medium-sized. Here the CDR3 DNA reads TGTGCCAGCAGCGTAGCTCGTAGCTACACCTTC. Translating it yields CASSVARSYTF. The chain is built from TRBV9 and TRBJ1-2; D is ambiguous. Germline V gene sequence: CDR1 SGDLS, CDR2 YYNGEE. CDR3 length: 11 residues. Between the trimmed V and J ends, which lost 0 bases and 9 bases, there was a span of 6 bases.

The chain is built from TRBV29-1 and TRBJ2-3; 8 bases fit TRBD1. The germline gives CDR1 SQVTM, CDR2 ANQGSEA. V was clipped by 4 bases and J by 5 bases; unmatched bases: 14. There are 16 residues in the CDR3. CDR3 amino acids: CSVGGDGQGLRDTQYF. The CDR3 DNA reads as TGCAGCGTTGGTGGGGATGGACAGGGCCTGCGAGATACGCAGTATTTT.

This chain connects TRBV5-1 to TRBJ1-2, with TRBD1 matching over 9 bases. With 6 bases clipped from V and 4 bases from J, the junction kept 10 bases outside the gene matches. Germline values: CDR1 SGHRS, CDR2 YFSETQ. The CDR3 sequence is 15 residues long. This chain's CDR3 is CASKKQGAPGYGYTF. The CDR3 DNA reads as TGCGCCAGCAAAAAACAGGGGGCGCCTGGCTATGGCTACACCTTC.

V is TRBV27 and J is TRBJ1-4, with D unresolved. CDR1 MNHEY and CDR2 SMNVEV come from the germline V gene (reference sequence). V lost 6 bases and J 0 bases, leaving 8 bases between the germline ends. CDR3 length: 14 amino acids. The CDR3 DNA reads TGTGCCAGCAGCCCCCTATCAACTAATGAAAAACTGTTTTTT. Protein: CASSPLSTNEKLFF.

This rearrangement joins TRBV15 to TRBJ1-2; 7 bases fit TRBD1. J gave up 3 bases and V 1 base, and 11 bases lay outside the gene matches. The CDR3 is 17 residues long. Germline CDR1 LNHNV, CDR2 YYDKDF (reference sequence). Written as DNA, the CDR3 is TGTGCCACCAGCAGAGTGATAAGACAGGGTCTGGACTATGGCTACACCTTC. Its protein is CATSRVIRQGLDYGYTF.

This clone was observed once. The chain recombines TRBV7-3 with TRBJ2-1; either TRBD1 or TRBD2 may fit D (5 bases each). Germline assignment: CDR1 SGHTA and CDR2 FQGTGA. V was pared by 8 bases and J by 8 bases, with 19 bases between. The CDR3 has 14 residues. In DNA, the CDR3 is TGTGCCAGCGCAGACGGGGCAGGCGGCGATGAGCAGTTCTTC. This gives the protein CASADGAGGDEQFF.

The chain couples TRBV29-1 to TRBJ1-1; D perhaps matches TRBD1 (5 bases). Germline V lookup: CDR1 SQVTM, CDR2 ANQGSEA. V was shortened by 6 bases and J by 8 bases, with 19 bases between the two germline ends. The CDR3 loop spans 13 amino acids. This CDR3 is CSVFEGGGAEAFF. The CDR3 DNA is TGCAGCGTCTTTGAAGGAGGTGGGGCAGAAGCTTTCTTT.

This chain connects TRBV5-5 to TRBJ1-5; D is unresolved. CDR1 and CDR2 from the germline V gene are SGHKS and YYEKEE (reference sequence). Deletions cut 4 bases from V and 9 bases from J, with 11 bases between. The CDR3 covers 12 residues. The CDR3 sequence: CASSPWEGPQHF. CDR3 DNA: TGTGCCAGCAGCCCTTGGGAGGGGCCCCAGCATTTT.

The chain joins TRBV20-1 to TRBJ1-2; D is uncertain. This CDR3 is built from 9 residues. From germline, CDR1 is DFQATT and CDR2 SNEGSKA (reference sequence). With 8 bases removed from V and 8 bases from J, the gap between germline ends came to 9 bases. The CDR3, as DNA: TGCAGTACCTTGACAGGCTACACCTTC. Amino acid sequence: CSTLTGYTF.

The V gene is TRBV19, the J gene TRBJ1-5; D gene ambiguous. CDR3 length equals 15 residues. Trimming pared 6 bases from V and 0 bases from J, leaving 12 bases between. From germline, CDR1 is LNHDA and CDR2 SQIVND (reference sequence). CDR3 sequence (DNA): TGTGCCAGTAGGATGGCTGTATATAGCAATCAGCCCCAGCATTTT. This gives the protein CASRMAVYSNQPQHF.

This sequence joins TRBV5-6 and TRBJ2-2; TRBD2 matches at 8 bases. CDR1 and CDR2 (germline): SGHDT, YYEEEE. The CDR3 has 19 residues. Losses at the gene ends were 0 bases for V and 4 bases for J; bases not matched to a gene: 14. The DNA for the CDR3 is TGTGCCAGCAGCTTGGTGGCTAGCGGGTTTAGTCCCTTCACCGGGGAGCTGTTTTTT. It translates to CASSLVASGFSPFTGELFF.

This sequence joins TRBV7-9 and TRBJ2-2; D perhaps matches TRBD2 (6 bases). There are 13 residues in the CDR3. CDR1 and CDR2 (germline): SEHNR, FQNEAQ (reference sequence). The V gene lost 8 bases and the J gene lost 4 bases, with 11 bases spanning the gap. For the CDR3, the DNA is TGTGCCAGCGGGGGGTCGGGCACCGGGGAGCTGTTTTTT. Translation gives CASGGSGTGELFF.

In nucleotides, the CDR3 is TGCAGTGGGGCCTTCGACACTGAAGCTTTCTTT. Amino acids: CSGAFDTEAFF. The J gene is TRBJ1-1, the V gene TRBV20-1; D is unresolved. Germline V gives CDR1 DFQATT, CDR2 SNEGSKA (reference sequence). V was cut by 7 bases and J by 3 bases, with 9 bases left in between. The CDR3 runs 11 residues.

The chain is built from TRBV2 and TRBJ2-3; the D is unclear. Between the trimmed V and J ends, which lost 4 bases and 6 bases, there was a span of 5 bases. This CDR3 contains 11 residues. The V gene's germline CDR1 is SNHLY and CDR2 FYNNEI. In nucleotides, the CDR3 is TGTGCCAGCAGTGTGGGGGATACGCAGTATTTT. This encodes CASSVGDTQYF.

The chain carries TRBV30 and TRBJ2-7; TRBD1 agrees at 7 bases. CDR3 length: 14 residues. V shed 2 bases and J 2 bases; nucleotides not matched to a gene: 6. Germline-derived CDR1 and CDR2 are GTSNPN and SVGIG (reference sequence). CDR3 DNA sequence: TGTGCCTGGAGTAACAGGGGTGGTACCTACGAGCAGTACTTC. Its translation: CAWSNRGGTYEQYF. The full variable domain, with the rest looked up from reference TRBV30 and TRBJ2-7, is SQTIHQWPATLVQPVGSPLSLECTVEGTSNPNLYWYRQAAGRGLQLLFYSVGIGQISSEVPQNLSASRPQDRQFILSSKKLLLSDSGFYLCAWSNRGGTYEQYFGPGTRLTVT.

The J gene is TRBJ1-1, the V gene TRBV9; no clear D. The CDR3 loop spans 17 amino acids. Looked up from germline, CDR1 is SGDLS and CDR2 is YYNGEE. V gave up 4 bases and J gave up 1 base, with 20 bases separating them. CDR3 residues: CASSSIALIQENTEAFF. The DNA for the CDR3 is TGTGCCAGCAGCAGTATTGCCCTCATTCAGGAGAACACTGAAGCTTTCTTT.

V and J are TRBV7-2 and TRBJ1-2; 8 bases line up with TRBD1. The CDR3 totals 16 residues. Unmatched junction bases numbered 11, after V lost 2 bases and J lost 6 bases. Germline lookup yields CDR1 SGHTA and CDR2 FQGNSA. The CDR3 DNA reads as TGTGCCAGCAGCTTAAGGGCCCCCGGGACAGGAGATGGCTACACCTTC. Translating gives CASSLRAPGTGDGYTF.

The chain uses TRBV15 and TRBJ1-2; 9 nucleotides match TRBD1. V lost 8 bases to trimming and J lost 1 base; unmatched junction nucleotides: 11. Per the germline V gene, CDR1 is LNHNV and CDR2 is YYDKDF (reference sequence). CDR3 length: 16 amino acids. CDR3 sequence (DNA): TGTGCCACCTATTCTGGACAGGGGAACCTTAACTATGGCTACACCTTC. This translates into CATYSGQGNLNYGYTF.